These T cell receptor beta chains were read from a single sample in a study of blood T cells in healthy people across ages. TCRdb re-derived calls from the 5' RACE reads in MiXCR, one entry per CDR3 protein. Of some 1,800,000 distinct CDR3 sequences listed, roughly two fifths are singletons. What was sequenced was blood. These receptors all stem from a human donor in good health. Both conserved end residues are part of each CDR3. D genes are given only for firm matches. Size is omitted from some rows. Given values are once, few, many or a class for expanded clones.

d_call: .; v_call: TRBV9; clone_size: .; j_call: TRBJ1-4; cdr3_length: 13; cdr3_nt: TGTGCCAGCAGCGAACGGGTTTTTGAAAAACTGTTTTTT; cdr3_aa: CASSERVFEKLFF
d_call: .; v_call: TRBV29-1; clone_size: few; j_call: TRBJ1-4; cdr3_length: 12; cdr3_nt: TGCAGCGTTGGGCGGTTAGGCGAAAAACTGTTTTTT; cdr3_aa: CSVGRLGEKLFF
d_call: TRBD2; v_call: TRBV4-2; clone_size: .; j_call: TRBJ2-5; cdr3_length: 16; cdr3_nt: TGTGCCAGCAGCCAAGTACTAGCGGGGGGGTTGAAGACCCAGTACTTC; cdr3_aa: CASSQVLAGGLKTQYF
d_call: .; v_call: TRBV5-1; clone_size: once; j_call: TRBJ2-7; cdr3_length: 16; cdr3_nt: TGCGCCAGCAGCTTAGGAGAAGGGGGGTTGACCTACGAGCAGTACTTC; cdr3_aa: CASSLGEGGLTYEQYF
d_call: .; v_call: TRBV11-2; clone_size: few; j_call: TRBJ1-2; cdr3_length: 13; cdr3_nt: TGTGCCGGCAGCTCCCCCGGTCGTTCTGGCTACACCTTC; cdr3_aa: CAGSSPGRSGYTF
d_call: TRBD1; v_call: TRBV4-3; clone_size: .; j_call: TRBJ1-1; cdr3_length: 15; cdr3_nt: TGCGCCAGCAGCCCGTTCCGGGACAGGAACACTGAAGCTTTCTTT; cdr3_aa: CASSPFRDRNTEAFF
d_call: .; v_call: TRBV12-3/TRBV12-4; clone_size: few; j_call: TRBJ1-1; cdr3_length: 14; cdr3_nt: TGTGCCAGCAGTCAGTCTGGCGGAAACACTGAAGCTTTCTTT; cdr3_aa: CASSQSGGNTEAFF
d_call: TRBD1; v_call: TRBV7-9; clone_size: .; j_call: TRBJ1-4; cdr3_length: 14; cdr3_nt: TGTGCCAGCAGGCGGGACAGTACGAGTGAAAAACTGTTTTTT; cdr3_aa: CASRRDSTSEKLFF
d_call: TRBD1; v_call: TRBV6-1; clone_size: .; j_call: TRBJ1-2; cdr3_length: 17; cdr3_nt: TGTGCCAGCAGTGTCTGGGACAGGGAAGGGCCTAACTATGGCTACACCTTC; cdr3_aa: CASSVWDREGPNYGYTF
d_call: .; v_call: TRBV5-5; clone_size: few; j_call: TRBJ2-7; cdr3_length: 12; cdr3_nt: TGTGCCAGCAGCTTTGTCCGGTACGAGCAGTACTTC; cdr3_aa: CASSFVRYEQYF
d_call: TRBD2; v_call: TRBV7-2; clone_size: .; j_call: TRBJ2-1; cdr3_length: 15; cdr3_nt: TGTGCCAGCAGCTTAGATAGCGGGGGGTCGGGGGAGCAGTTCTTC; cdr3_aa: CASSLDSGGSGEQFF
d_call: .; v_call: TRBV6-2/TRBV6-3; clone_size: .; j_call: TRBJ2-5; cdr3_length: 15; cdr3_nt: TGTGCCAGCAGGGCGACTAGGCAGGGGGTTGAGACCCAGTACTTC; cdr3_aa: CASRATRQGVETQYF
d_call: .; v_call: TRBV29-1; clone_size: .; j_call: TRBJ2-1; cdr3_length: 16; cdr3_nt: TGCAGCGCCGTCCCGGGACTCTCATTCTCCTACAATGAGCAGTTCTTC; cdr3_aa: CSAVPGLSFSYNEQFF
d_call: .; v_call: TRBV11-3; clone_size: .; j_call: TRBJ1-6; cdr3_length: 14; cdr3_nt: TGTGCCAGCAGCTTGGGACGGTATAATTCACCCCTCCACTTT; cdr3_aa: CASSLGRYNSPLHF
d_call: .; v_call: TRBV4-3; clone_size: .; j_call: TRBJ1-4; cdr3_length: 16; cdr3_nt: TGCGCCAGCAGCCAAGCGGGAGAGGCTATAGGGGAAAAACTGTTTTTT; cdr3_aa: CASSQAGEAIGEKLFF
d_call: .; v_call: TRBV20-1; clone_size: .; j_call: TRBJ1-5; cdr3_length: 14; cdr3_nt: TGCAGTGCTAGCAGGGTATTTGGCAATCAGCCCCAGCATTTT; cdr3_aa: CSASRVFGNQPQHF
d_call: TRBD2; v_call: TRBV20-1; clone_size: .; j_call: TRBJ2-1; cdr3_length: 14; cdr3_nt: TGCAGTGCTAGGGCTAGCGGGGGTTTGAGTGAGCAGTTCTTC; cdr3_aa: CSARASGGLSEQFF
d_call: TRBD2; v_call: TRBV5-1; clone_size: .; j_call: TRBJ2-1; cdr3_length: 16; cdr3_nt: TGCGCCAGCAGCTTGGTCGGGACTAGCGACATCAATGAGCAGTTCTTC; cdr3_aa: CASSLVGTSDINEQFF
d_call: TRBD1; v_call: TRBV29-1; clone_size: .; j_call: TRBJ2-5; cdr3_length: 12; cdr3_nt: TGCAGCGTTGGGACAGGGGGGGAGACCCAGTACTTC; cdr3_aa: CSVGTGGETQYF
d_call: .; v_call: TRBV12-3/TRBV12-4; clone_size: .; j_call: TRBJ1-2; cdr3_length: 13; cdr3_nt: TGTGCCAGCTCGTTGGCGGTGGGATACGGCTACACCTTC; cdr3_aa: CASSLAVGYGYTF
d_call: .; v_call: TRBV11-1; clone_size: few; j_call: TRBJ2-3; cdr3_length: 13; cdr3_nt: TGTGCCAGCAGCTTAGATAGCTGGAATACGCAGTATTTT; cdr3_aa: CASSLDSWNTQYF
d_call: .; v_call: TRBV29-1; clone_size: few; j_call: TRBJ2-1; cdr3_length: 14; cdr3_nt: TGCAGCGTTGTGGTCACGGCCTTCTACAATGAGCAGTTCTTC; cdr3_aa: CSVVVTAFYNEQFF
d_call: TRBD1; v_call: TRBV2; clone_size: few; j_call: TRBJ2-3; cdr3_length: 17; cdr3_nt: TGTGCCATACACTCGTCCCCCGGGACAGGGCCCACAGATACGCAGTATTTT; cdr3_aa: CAIHSSPGTGPTDTQYF
d_call: .; v_call: TRBV4-2; clone_size: once; j_call: TRBJ2-7; cdr3_length: 14; cdr3_nt: TGTGCCAGCAGCCAAGGGCAGCGACTCTACGAGCAGTACTTC; cdr3_aa: CASSQGQRLYEQYF
d_call: .; v_call: TRBV27; clone_size: once; j_call: TRBJ1-4; cdr3_length: 14; cdr3_nt: TGTGCCAGCAGTTTACGGTCAGTTAATGAAAAACTGTTTTTT; cdr3_aa: CASSLRSVNEKLFF
d_call: .; v_call: TRBV20-1; clone_size: .; j_call: TRBJ2-5; cdr3_length: 11; cdr3_nt: TGCAGTGCCGCGGGGTCTGGGACCCAGTACTTC; cdr3_aa: CSAAGSGTQYF
d_call: .; v_call: TRBV2; clone_size: .; j_call: TRBJ1-5; cdr3_length: 14; cdr3_nt: TGTGCCAGCATCGGGGGGGACGGCAATCAGCCCCAGCATTTT; cdr3_aa: CASIGGDGNQPQHF